This is a list of T cell receptor beta chains from one sample in a study of shared clonotypes between healthy human individuals. Profiled with immunoSEQ multiplex PCR; TCRdb holds only in-frame clones, not every one. Of around 500,000 clones listed, 60% to 80% were seen once; the top ten hold 9.5% to 15%. The sample taken for sequencing was PBMCs. The receptors were gathered from a woman aged 40 to 49 in good health. Some clones in this sample may be carry-over from other donors' samples. Each CDR3 is given with its conserved first and last residue. D genes are given only for firm matches. Size tells how often a clone was seen (once, few, many) or the class of an expanded clone, and some rows leave it out.

size	V	J	D	CDR3	DNA
.	TRBV27	TRBJ2-1	TRBD2	CASSQWEGPSDEQFF	TGTGCCAGCAGCCAGTGGGAGGGCCCGTCGGATGAGCAGTTCTTC
.	TRBV5-4	TRBJ1-1	TRBD1	CASSLAPGGNTEAFF	TGTGCCAGCAGCTTGGCCCCAGGGGGGAACACTGAAGCTTTCTTT
once	TRBV7-8	TRBJ1-5	.	CATEMEASPGQPQHF	TGTGCCACCGAAATGGAGGCCTCGCCGGGTCAGCCCCAGCATTTT
few	TRBV11-2	TRBJ2-2	TRBD2	CASSLDRASGGGELFF	TGTGCCAGCAGCTTAGATCGGGCTAGCGGTGGCGGGGAGCTGTTTTTT
.	TRBV11-3	TRBJ2-1	.	CASSTRGGGNEQFF	TGTGCCAGCAGCACACGTGGGGGTGGGAATGAGCAGTTCTTC
.	TRBV18	TRBJ2-7	.	CASSPLRGGSYEQYF	TGTGCCAGCTCACCACTCAGGGGAGGCTCCTACGAGCAGTACTTC
.	TRBV7-2	TRBJ2-3	.	CASSWAGQHTDTQYF	TGTGCCAGCAGCTGGGCAGGACAGCACACAGATACGCAGTATTTT
.	TRBV19	TRBJ1-5	.	CASSIVIDQPQHF	TGTGCCAGTAGTATTGTAATTGATCAGCCCCAGCATTTT
.	TRBV28	TRBJ2-7	.	CASTPWGAGSSYEQYF	TGTGCCAGCACCCCGTGGGGGGCAGGGAGCTCCTACGAGCAGTACTTC
.	TRBV5-1	TRBJ1-1	.	CASSLFVNTEAFF	TGCGCCAGCAGCTTGTTTGTAAACACTGAAGCTTTCTTT
many	TRBV30	TRBJ2-2	TRBD2	CAWTMRGKLAEPLNTGELFF	TGTGCCTGGACCATGCGGGGGAAACTAGCGGAGCCGCTGAACACAGGGGAGCTGTTTTTT
few	TRBV7-8	TRBJ2-2	.	CASSKDFSTGELFF	TGTGCCAGCAGCAAGGACTTTTCTACCGGGGAGCTGTTTTTT
.	TRBV5-1	TRBJ2-7	TRBD1	CASSLSTQTGAGEQYF	TGCGCCAGCAGCTTGTCAACGCAGACAGGGGCAGGCGAGCAGTACTTC
.	TRBV28	TRBJ1-2	.	CASVQGLNYGYTF	TGTGCCAGCGTCCAGGGGCTTAACTATGGCTACACCTTC
.	TRBV7-9	TRBJ1-2	.	CASSPREWNYGYTF	TGTGCCAGCAGCCCCAGGGAGTGGAACTATGGCTACACCTTC
once	TRBV7-6	TRBJ2-7	.	CASSLSAVGGTYEQYF	TGTGCCAGCAGCTTGTCGGCTGTGGGCGGGACCTACGAGCAGTACTTC
.	TRBV7-7	TRBJ2-2	TRBD2	CASSLFPALAGNTGELFF	TGTGCCAGCAGCTTATTCCCAGCGCTAGCGGGAAACACCGGGGAGCTGTTTTTT
.	TRBV4-1	TRBJ2-1	TRBD2	CASSQGQGLAGSRHEQFF	TGCGCCAGCAGCCAAGGCCAGGGACTAGCGGGGAGTAGGCATGAGCAGTTCTTC
.	TRBV11-2	TRBJ2-3	TRBD2	CASSFTSGSSTDTQYF	TGTGCCAGCAGCTTTACTAGCGGGAGCAGCACAGATACGCAGTATTTT
.	TRBV7-2	TRBJ2-2	TRBD2	CASGTSGLGGELFF	TGTGCCAGCGGGACTAGCGGGTTAGGAGGGGAGCTGTTTTTT
.	TRBV27	TRBJ2-2	.	CASSQFGELFF	TGTGCCAGCAGTCAGTTCGGGGAGCTGTTTTTT
.	TRBV4-2	TRBJ1-1	.	CASSQAGAGNTEAFF	TGTGCCAGCAGCCAAGCGGGGGCTGGGAACACTGAAGCTTTCTTT
.	TRBV4-2	TRBJ2-2	TRBD2	CASSQVTSGSYGELFF	TGTGCCAGCAGCCAAGTGACTAGCGGGAGTTACGGGGAGCTGTTTTTT
.	TRBV11-2	TRBJ1-5	.	CASSDRLRSNQPQHF	TGTGCCAGCAGCGATAGGCTTCGTAGCAATCAGCCCCAGCATTTT
.	TRBV11-2	TRBJ1-1	.	CASSPQPNTEAFF	TGTGCCAGCAGCCCGCAACCGAACACTGAAGCTTTCTTT
.	TRBV5-1	TRBJ2-3	TRBD2	CASSLARASGRTSTDTQYF	TGCGCCAGCAGCTTGGCGCGGGCTAGCGGGAGAACTAGCACAGATACGCAGTATTTT
.	TRBV20-1	TRBJ2-1	.	CSARDGSEQFF	TGCAGTGCTAGAGATGGGAGTGAGCAGTTCTTC
.	TRBV7-9	TRBJ2-7	.	CASSRDGTYEQYF	TGTGCCAGCAGCCGGGACGGGACCTACGAGCAGTACTTC
.	TRBV9	TRBJ2-6	.	CASSMAGTEHSGANVLTF	TGTGCCAGCAGCATGGCCGGGACTGAACACTCTGGGGCCAACGTCCTGACTTTC
.	TRBV2	TRBJ2-5	TRBD2	CASIKGSSGSKTQYF	TGTGCCAGCATTAAAGGGTCTAGCGGGAGTAAGACCCAGTACTTC
once	TRBV7-6	TRBJ2-7	TRBD1	CASSLRARDRDEQYF	TGTGCCAGCAGCTTAAGGGCCCGGGACAGGGACGAGCAGTACTTC
.	TRBV6-5	TRBJ2-7	.	CASSSAGQSYEQYF	TGTGCCAGCAGTTCGGCGGGACAATCCTACGAGCAGTACTTC
.	TRBV9	TRBJ2-3	.	CASSPLLSDTQYF	TGTGCCAGCAGCCCTCTTTTGAGCGATACGCAGTATTTT
.	TRBV18	TRBJ2-1	TRBD1	CASSPKGANEQFF	TGTGCCAGCTCACCCAAGGGGGCCAATGAGCAGTTCTTC
.	TRBV6-6	TRBJ1-1	.	CASSPGGGGGTEAFF	TGTGCCAGCAGCCCCGGGGGGGGAGGGGGCACTGAAGCTTTCTTT
.	TRBV6-6	TRBJ1-1	.	CASSSWGLTEAFF	TGTGCCAGCAGTTCCTGGGGTCTCACTGAAGCTTTCTTT
.	TRBV6-6	TRBJ1-2	.	CASSNPDRGGYGYTF	TGTGCCAGCAGTAACCCGGACCGGGGGGGCTATGGCTACACCTTC
.	TRBV5-4	TRBJ2-7	.	CASSLGAVYSNEQYF	TGTGCCAGCAGCTTGGGGGCAGTCTATTCCAACGAGCAGTACTTC
.	TRBV15	TRBJ1-2	TRBD1	CATSRDRTGTGYGYTF	TGTGCCACCAGCAGAGATCGGACAGGGACAGGCTATGGCTACACCTTC
.	TRBV2	TRBJ2-3	.	CASSADTQYF	TGTGCCAGCAGTGCAGATACGCAGTATTTT
.	TRBV5-8	TRBJ1-5	.	CASSQSGVQPQHF	TGTGCCAGCAGTCAGAGTGGCGTACAGCCCCAGCATTTT
.	TRBV18	TRBJ2-4	.	CASSPIAAKNIQYF	TGTGCCAGCTCACCGATAGCAGCCAAAAACATTCAGTACTTC
.	TRBV28	TRBJ2-7	.	CASSWTVTYEQYF	TGTGCCAGCTCTTGGACCGTTACCTACGAGCAGTACTTC
many	TRBV7-2	TRBJ2-2	TRBD2	CASGRGSGPNTGELFF	TGTGCCAGCGGCCGGGGTAGCGGGCCAAACACCGGGGAGCTGTTTTTT
.	TRBV13	TRBJ2-1	TRBD2	CASSLGAPSGFSYNEQFF	TGTGCCAGCAGCTTAGGAGCCCCTAGCGGATTCTCCTACAATGAGCAGTTCTTC
.	TRBV6-5	TRBJ2-7	.	CASSYSGHSYEQYF	TGTGCCAGCAGTTACTCCGGACACTCCTACGAGCAGTACTTC
.	TRBV20-1	TRBJ2-1	.	CSATNNEQFF	TGCAGTGCTACCAACAATGAGCAGTTCTTC
.	TRBV5-8	TRBJ1-1	.	CASSFFGSRNTEAFF	TGTGCCAGCAGCTTCTTTGGCAGCAGAAACACTGAAGCTTTCTTT
.	TRBV19	TRBJ2-1	.	CASTLVRDGNEQFF	TGTGCCAGTACCCTTGTCCGGGACGGCAATGAGCAGTTCTTC
.	TRBV5-1	TRBJ2-3	TRBD2	CASSLAGGVADTQYF	TGCGCCAGCAGCTTAGCGGGAGGGGTAGCAGATACGCAGTATTTT
.	TRBV5-1	TRBJ2-1	TRBD2	CASNPPGLAGYNEQFF	TGCGCCAGCAATCCTCCGGGACTAGCGGGATACAATGAGCAGTTCTTC
once	TRBV4-2	TRBJ1-2	.	CASSDRTYNYGYTF	TGTGCCAGCTCCGACAGAACCTACAACTATGGCTACACCTTC
.	TRBV18	TRBJ2-1	TRBD2	CASSLTTSGTYSYNEQFF	TGTGCCAGCTCACTCACGACTAGCGGGACGTACTCCTACAATGAGCAGTTCTTC
.	TRBV7-2	TRBJ2-4	.	CASSFDLNIQYF	TGTGCCAGCAGCTTCGATTTAAACATTCAGTACTTC
.	TRBV14	TRBJ2-2	.	CASSSRDRLNTGELFF	TGTGCCAGCAGCTCCAGAGACAGGTTGAACACCGGGGAGCTGTTTTTT
.	TRBV27	TRBJ1-5	TRBD1	CASSLSGQSNQPQHF	TGTGCCAGCAGTTTATCGGGACAGAGCAATCAGCCCCAGCATTTT